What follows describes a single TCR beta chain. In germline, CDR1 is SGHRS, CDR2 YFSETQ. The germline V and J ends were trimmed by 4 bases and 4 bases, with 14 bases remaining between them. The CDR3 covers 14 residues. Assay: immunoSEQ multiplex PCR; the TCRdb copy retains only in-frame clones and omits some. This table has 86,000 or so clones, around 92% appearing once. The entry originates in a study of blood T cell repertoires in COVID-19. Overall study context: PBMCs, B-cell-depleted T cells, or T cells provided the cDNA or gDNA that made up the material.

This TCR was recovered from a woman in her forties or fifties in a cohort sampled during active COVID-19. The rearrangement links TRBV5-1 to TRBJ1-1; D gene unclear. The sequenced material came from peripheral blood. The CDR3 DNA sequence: TGCGCCAGCAGCCCATGGGGAGGTAGCACTGAAGCTTTCTTT. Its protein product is CASSPWGGSTEAFF.